One sample yielded the 4 T cell receptor beta chains listed below, sequenced in a study of T cells after posttransplantation cyclophosphamide (TCRdb year 2016). Receptor libraries were prepared by the immunoSEQ multiplex PCR assay. The clones in this table, taken by TCRdb from immuneACCESS, are in-frame only. Not every clone is retained; where verified, under half of the shortfall comes from an unresolved V gene, and the cause of the rest is unknown. This sample has 34,000 or so clones in the table, none counted a single time. The biggest ten clones account for 6.5% to 8% of the sample. What was sequenced was PBMCs. These receptors originate from a woman aged 45-65 years in good health and a related stem cell transplant donor.

This clone has at least ten counts. The J gene is TRBJ1-2, the V gene TRBV12-3 or TRBV12-4, with 9 bases aligning to TRBD1. The CDR3 extends over 13 amino acids. V gave up 6 bases and J gave up 8 bases; unmatched junction bases: 7. CDR3 in DNA: TGTGCCAGCAGCCTCGGGACAGGGTTGGGCTACACCTTC. Translated, it gives CASSLGTGLGYTF.

This clone has a count of ten or more. V and J are TRBV12-3 or TRBV12-4 and TRBJ1-2, with 8 bases aligning to TRBD1. With 2 bases clipped from V and 5 bases from J, the junction kept 7 bases outside the gene matches. There are 15 residues in the CDR3. The CDR3 region is CASSLQTGVGYGYTF. DNA for the CDR3: TGTGCCAGCAGTTTACAGACAGGGGTAGGGTATGGCTACACCTTC.

This clone has at least ten counts. J is TRBJ2-1 and V is TRBV12-3 or TRBV12-4, with 8 bases matching TRBD1. The CDR3 contains 17 residues. V was clipped by 6 bases and J by 4 bases; unmatched bases: 14. For the CDR3, the DNA is TGTGCCAGCAGCCTCGGACAGGGAGGTGTTGGTTACAATGAGCAGTTCTTC. Translating it yields CASSLGQGGVGYNEQFF.

This clone was recorded at least ten times. V gene TRBV30 combines with J gene TRBJ2-1; weak D call: TRBD1 (5 bases). Germline V gene lookup returns CDR1 GTSNPN and CDR2 SVGIG (reference sequence). The CDR3 has 14 amino acids. With 2 bases removed from V and 0 bases from J, the gap between germline ends came to 8 bases. The DNA for the CDR3 is TGTGCCTGGAGTCGTAGGGGCTCCTACAATGAGCAGTTCTTC. It specifies CAWSRRGSYNEQFF.